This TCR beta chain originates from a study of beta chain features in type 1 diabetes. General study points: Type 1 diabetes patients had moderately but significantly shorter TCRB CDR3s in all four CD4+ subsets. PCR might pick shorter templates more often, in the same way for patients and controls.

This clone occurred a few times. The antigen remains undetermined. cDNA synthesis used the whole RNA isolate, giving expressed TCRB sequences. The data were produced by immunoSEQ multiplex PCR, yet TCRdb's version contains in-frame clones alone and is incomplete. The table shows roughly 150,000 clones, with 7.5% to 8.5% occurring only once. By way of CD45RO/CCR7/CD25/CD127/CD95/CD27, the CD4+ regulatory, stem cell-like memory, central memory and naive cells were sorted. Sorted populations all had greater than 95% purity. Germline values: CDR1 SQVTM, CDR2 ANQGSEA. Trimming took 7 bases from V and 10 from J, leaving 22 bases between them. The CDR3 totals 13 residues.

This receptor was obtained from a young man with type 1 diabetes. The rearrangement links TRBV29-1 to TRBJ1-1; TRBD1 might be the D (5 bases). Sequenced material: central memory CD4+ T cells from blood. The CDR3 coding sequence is TGCAGCGCTCGTACGGGGGAATTATCGGGAGCTTTCTTT. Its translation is CSARTGELSGAFF.